Included here is one T cell receptor (beta chain) sequence, with context. TCRdb's copy holds only in-frame clones and misses some; the assay was immunoSEQ multiplex PCR. The sample lists over 150,000 clones; 90% to 95% were seen once. The sample comes from a study of blood T cell repertoires in COVID-19. Per the germline V gene, CDR1 is MNHEY and CDR2 is SMNVEV (reference sequence). V was trimmed by 5 bases and J by 0 bases, leaving 10 bases between them. The CDR3 totals 14 residues. The chain has TRBV27 and TRBJ1-2, with D maybe TRBD1 (5 bases). The TCR was taken from a man over 45 with acute or convalescent COVID-19. The sequencing sample was made of peripheral blood. CDR3 sequence: CASSPRETNYGYTF. CDR3 nucleotide sequence: TGTGCCAGCAGTCCCAGGGAAACTAACTATGGCTACACCTTC.